A single sample gave rise to the 21 T cell receptor beta chains below, sequenced in a study of CD8 T cells in Susac syndrome. Reverse transcription used about 0.45 to 1 ug RNA and random hexamers. TCRdb re-derived calls from the immunoSEQ multiplex PCR reads in MiXCR, one entry per CDR3 protein. In the table there are 190,000 or so distinct CDR3 sequences, 85% to 95% of which are singletons. The sequencing sample was made of CD4+ T cells from PBMCs. The receptors stem from a human donor with multiple sclerosis.

The chain has TRBV3-1 and TRBJ2-1; a possible D gene is TRBD2 (5 bases). The CDR3 loop spans 14 amino acids. The V and J ends lost 1 base and 7 bases respectively, with 11 bases between them. The germline V gene encodes CDR1 LGHDT and CDR2 YNNKEL (reference sequence). The CDR3 DNA follows: TGTGCCAGCAGCCAAGGAACTCGGACTAATGAGCAGTTCTTC. Protein sequence: CASSQGTRTNEQFF.

This chain links TRBV30 with TRBJ2-2; 9 bases match TRBD2. Germline loops: CDR1 GTSNPN, CDR2 SVGIG (reference sequence). The CDR3 is made up of 14 amino acids. J gave up 4 bases and V 2 bases, and 2 bases lay outside the gene matches. The DNA of the CDR3 is TGTGCCTGGAGTAGCGGGGGGCCCACCGGGGAGCTGTTTTTT. It is translated as CAWSSGGPTGELFF. Supplemented by reference TRBV30 and TRBJ2-2, the full variable domain reads SQTIHQWPATLVQPVGSPLSLECTVEGTSNPNLYWYRQAAGRGLQLLFYSVGIGQISSEVPQNLSASRPQDRQFILSSKKLLLSDSGFYLCAWSSGGPTGELFFGEGSRLTVL.

The gene calls are TRBV30 and TRBJ2-2; D is unresolved. The CDR3 contains 14 residues. V was trimmed by 1 base and J by 1 base, leaving 7 bases between them. The germline gives CDR1 GTSNPN, CDR2 SVGIG (reference sequence). In nucleotides, the CDR3 is TGTGCCTGGAGTGAGACGGTGAACACCGGGGAGCTGTTTTTT. It translates to CAWSETVNTGELFF.

The rearrangement joins TRBV7-2 to TRBJ2-5; 7 nucleotides align to TRBD2. The CDR3 has 16 amino acids. The junction had 7 bases not matched to a gene; V was cut back by 1 base and J by 2 bases. Germline CDR1 reads SGHTA; CDR2 reads FQGNSA. The CDR3 reads CASSLGSGVTQETQYF. CDR3 sequence (DNA): TGTGCCAGCAGCTTAGGAAGCGGGGTGACGCAAGAGACCCAGTACTTC.

The CDR3 DNA reads TGTGCCTGGAGGGCCTCTAATAATTCACCCCTCCACTTT. Its translation is CAWRASNNSPLHF. The chain has TRBV30 and TRBJ1-6; D not certain. Germline CDR1 is GTSNPN and CDR2 is SVGIG (reference sequence). Trimming cost V 3 bases and J 5 bases, with 8 bases left between them. This CDR3 is built from 13 residues.

This clonotype was counted between two and nine times. The V and J genes are TRBV9 and TRBJ2-1; D is uncertain. Germline CDR1 SGDLS, CDR2 YYNGEE. The length of the CDR3 is 14 residues. V was trimmed by 0 bases and J by 0 bases, leaving 4 bases between them. This chain's CDR3 is CASSVVGSYNEQFF. The CDR3 DNA reads TGTGCCAGCAGCGTAGTTGGCTCCTACAATGAGCAGTTCTTC.

The V gene is TRBV2, the J gene TRBJ2-1, with TRBD1 as a possible D gene (6 bases). Trimming stripped 7 bases from V and 9 bases from J, with 16 bases between. The germline V gene has CDR1 SNHLY and CDR2 FYNNEI. This CDR3 contains 13 residues. CDR3 coding DNA: TGTGCCAGCACCCTGACGGTAGGGGGTGAGCAGTTCTTC. Protein product: CASTLTVGGEQFF. Full variable domain (remainder filled in from reference TRBV2 and TRBJ2-1): EPEVTQTPSHQVTQMGQEVILRCVPISNHLYFYWYRQILGQKVEFLVSFYNNEISEKSEIFDDQFSVERPDGSNFTLKIRSTKLEDSAMYFCASTLTVGGEQFFGPGTRLTVL.

The rearrangement links TRBV29-1 to TRBJ1-2, with 7 bases matching TRBD1. The junction had 3 bases not matched to a gene; V was cut back by 7 bases and J by 4 bases. The CDR3 is made up of 11 amino acids. Germline V gives CDR1 SQVTM, CDR2 ANQGSEA. CDR3 in amino acids: CSAGTAYGYTF. DNA for the CDR3: TGCAGCGCCGGGACAGCCTATGGCTACACCTTC.

V usage is TRBV14 and J usage is TRBJ2-7; no clear D gene. V lost 4 bases, J lost 2 bases, and 9 bases lay in between. CDR3 size: 13 residues. CDR1 is SGHDN, CDR2 FVKESK, per germline. The CDR3 bases are TGTGCCAGCAGCCGTACGGCACCCTACGAGCAGTACTTC. Protein product: CASSRTAPYEQYF.

The V and J genes are TRBV3-1 and TRBJ2-1, with 8 bases matching TRBD2. This CDR3 is 14 amino acids long. V was pared by 4 bases and J by 4 bases, with 3 bases of the junction left unmatched. Germline-derived CDR1 and CDR2 are LGHDT and YNNKEL (reference sequence). CDR3 bases: TGTGCCAGCAGCCCCGGGACTAGGTACAATGAGCAGTTCTTC. This gives the protein CASSPGTRYNEQFF.

J is TRBJ2-2 and V is TRBV19; TRBD2 might be the D (6 bases). The germline gives CDR1 LNHDA, CDR2 SQIVND (reference sequence). Trimming stripped 8 bases from V and 3 bases from J, with 10 bases between. The CDR3 covers 13 residues. CDR3 region: CASGRGDTGELFF. CDR3 bases: TGTGCCAGTGGTCGCGGGGACACCGGGGAGCTGTTTTTT.

This sequence joins TRBV15 and TRBJ2-2, with 8 bases that match TRBD2. CDR1 is LNHNV, CDR2 YYDKDF, per germline (reference sequence). Unmatched junction bases numbered 1, after V lost 0 bases and J lost 1 base. CDR3 length: 16 residues. This CDR3 reads CATSRDLAGNTGELFF. The CDR3 DNA sequence: TGTGCCACCAGCAGAGACCTAGCGGGGAACACCGGGGAGCTGTTTTTT. Combining the CDR3 with reference TRBV15 and TRBJ2-2 gives the whole variable domain DAMVIQNPRYQVTQFGKPVTLSCSQTLNHNVMYWYQQKSSQAPKLLFHYYDKDFNNEADTPDNFQSRRPNTSFCFLDIRSPGLGDTAMYLCATSRDLAGNTGELFFGEGSRLTVL.

This chain joins TRBV20-1 and TRBJ2-1, with 7 bases aligning to TRBD1. The junction had 14 bases not matched to a gene; V was cut back by 3 bases and J by 3 bases. CDR1 DFQATT and CDR2 SNEGSKA come from the germline V gene (reference sequence). This CDR3 spans 17 amino acids. DNA for the CDR3: TGCAGTGCTAGTGCAAAACTCCGGGACAGCTACTACAATGAGCAGTTCTTC. Encoded protein: CSASAKLRDSYYNEQFF.

Here the CDR3 DNA reads TGTGCCAGCAGTCTGTCAGACAGGAACTATGGCTACACCTTC. This encodes CASSLSDRNYGYTF. The chain combines TRBV6-5 with TRBJ1-2; D is possibly TRBD1 (6 bases). The germline gives CDR1 MNHEY, CDR2 SVGAGI. Trimming removed 5 bases from V and 2 bases from J, with 12 bases in between. The CDR3 length is 14 residues.

The chain combines TRBV15 with TRBJ2-7; 7 bases line up with TRBD2. Germline CDR1 reads LNHNV; CDR2 reads YYDKDF (reference sequence). Trimming removed 6 bases from V and 4 bases from J; junction bases left unmatched: 3. The CDR3 totals 12 residues. The CDR3 DNA reads as TGTGCCACCAGGGGGGGGACGTACGAGCAGTACTTC. Encoded protein: CATRGGTYEQYF.

The chain combines TRBV20-1 with TRBJ2-1, with 8 bases fitting TRBD2. The germline CDR1 and CDR2 sequences are DFQATT and SNEGSKA (reference sequence). With 5 bases clipped from V and 5 bases from J, the junction kept 14 bases outside the gene matches. The CDR3 has 16 residues. The CDR3 DNA reads as TGCAGTGCTCAGCTACACGGGCGGGGGGCTAACAATGAGCAGTTCTTC. Protein product: CSAQLHGRGANNEQFF.

The rearrangement joins TRBV20-1 to TRBJ1-1, with D tentatively TRBD1 (5 bases). This CDR3 comprises 17 residues. Germline V lookup: CDR1 DFQATT, CDR2 SNEGSKA (reference sequence). Trimming shortened V by 0 bases and J by 0 bases, and 17 bases separated the two germline ends. CDR3 residues: CSARDGKGGGMNTEAFF. For the CDR3, the DNA is TGCAGTGCTAGAGATGGTAAGGGCGGGGGAATGAACACTGAAGCTTTCTTT.

This clonotype was found once. The chain is built from TRBV7-2 and TRBJ1-5, with a weak D call TRBD1 (6 bases). The CDR3 spans 14 residues. In germline, CDR1 is SGHTA, CDR2 FQGNSA. V was clipped by 5 bases and J by 5 bases, with 13 bases between them. The CDR3 nucleotides are TGTGCCAGCAGCCCCCGACAGGCCCATCAGCCCCAGCATTTT. Amino acid sequence: CASSPRQAHQPQHF.

The chain employs TRBV29-1 and TRBJ1-2, with 8 bases aligning to TRBD1. Trimming took 7 bases from V and 6 from J; bases not matched to a gene: 7. The CDR3 totals 12 residues. Germline V gene data show CDR1 as SQVTM and CDR2 as ANQGSEA. CDR3 sequence (DNA): TGCAGCGGTATGGACAGGGCGAATGGCTACACCTTC. Translation gives CSGMDRANGYTF.

The chain is built from TRBV27 and TRBJ2-4; no clear D. Per the germline V gene, CDR1 is MNHEY and CDR2 is SMNVEV (reference sequence). The CDR3 totals 13 residues. V was pared by 4 bases and J by 8 bases, with 12 bases between. This CDR3 is CASSSYKVDIQYF. The CDR3 DNA reads as TGTGCCAGCAGTTCATACAAGGTGGACATTCAGTACTTC.

The V call is TRBV29-1, the J call TRBJ1-2; no reliable D call. The V and J ends lost 7 bases and 0 bases respectively, with 18 bases between them. The CDR3 totals 15 residues. Germline CDR1 is SQVTM and CDR2 is ANQGSEA. The CDR3 DNA reads as TGCAGCGGGGCGTGGGGTGGCGAGTCTAACTATGGCTACACCTTC. Translation: CSGAWGGESNYGYTF.